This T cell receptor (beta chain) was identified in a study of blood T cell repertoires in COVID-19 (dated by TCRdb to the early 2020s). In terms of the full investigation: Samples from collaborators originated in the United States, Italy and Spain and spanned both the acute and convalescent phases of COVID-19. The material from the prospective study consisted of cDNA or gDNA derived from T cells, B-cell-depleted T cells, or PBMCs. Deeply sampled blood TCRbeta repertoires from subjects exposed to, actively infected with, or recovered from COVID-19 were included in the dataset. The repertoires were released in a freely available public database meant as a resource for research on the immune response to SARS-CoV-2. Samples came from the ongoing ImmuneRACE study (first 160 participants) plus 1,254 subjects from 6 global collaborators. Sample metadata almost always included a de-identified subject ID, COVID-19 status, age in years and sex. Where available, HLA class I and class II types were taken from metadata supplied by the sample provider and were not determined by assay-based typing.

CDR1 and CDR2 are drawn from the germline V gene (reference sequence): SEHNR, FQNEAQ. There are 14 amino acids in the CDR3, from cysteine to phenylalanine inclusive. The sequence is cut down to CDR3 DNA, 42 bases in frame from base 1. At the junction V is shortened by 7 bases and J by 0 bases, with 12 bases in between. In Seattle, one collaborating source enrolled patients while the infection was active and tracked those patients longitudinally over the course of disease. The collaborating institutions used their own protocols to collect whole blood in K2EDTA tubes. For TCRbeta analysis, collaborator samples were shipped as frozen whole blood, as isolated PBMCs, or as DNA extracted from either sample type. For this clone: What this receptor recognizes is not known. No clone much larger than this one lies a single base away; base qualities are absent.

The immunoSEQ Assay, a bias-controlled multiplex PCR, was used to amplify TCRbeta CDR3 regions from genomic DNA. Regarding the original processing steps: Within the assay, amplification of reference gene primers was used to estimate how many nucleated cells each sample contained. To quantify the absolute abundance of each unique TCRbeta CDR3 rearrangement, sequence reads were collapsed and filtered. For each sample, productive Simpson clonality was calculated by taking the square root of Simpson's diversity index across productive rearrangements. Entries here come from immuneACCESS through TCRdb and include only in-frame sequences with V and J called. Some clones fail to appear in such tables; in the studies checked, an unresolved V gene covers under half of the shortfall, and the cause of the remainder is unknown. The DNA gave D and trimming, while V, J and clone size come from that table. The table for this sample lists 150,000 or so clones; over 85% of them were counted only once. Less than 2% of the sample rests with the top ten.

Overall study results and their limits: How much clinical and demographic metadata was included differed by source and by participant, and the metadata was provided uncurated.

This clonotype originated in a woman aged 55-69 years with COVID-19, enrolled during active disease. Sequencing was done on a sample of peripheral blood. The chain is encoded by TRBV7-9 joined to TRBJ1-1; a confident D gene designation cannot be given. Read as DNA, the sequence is TGTGCCAGCACCGACGAGGGAATGAACACTGAAGCTTTCTTT. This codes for CASTDEGMNTEAFF.